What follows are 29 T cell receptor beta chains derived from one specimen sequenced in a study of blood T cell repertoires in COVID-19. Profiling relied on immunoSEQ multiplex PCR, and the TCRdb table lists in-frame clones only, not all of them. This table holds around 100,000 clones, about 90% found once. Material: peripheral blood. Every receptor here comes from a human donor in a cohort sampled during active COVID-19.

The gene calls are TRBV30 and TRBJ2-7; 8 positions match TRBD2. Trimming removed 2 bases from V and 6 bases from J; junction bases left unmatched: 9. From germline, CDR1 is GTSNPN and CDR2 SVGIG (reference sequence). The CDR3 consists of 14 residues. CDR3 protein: CAWSLKGTRPEQYF. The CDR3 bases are TGTGCCTGGAGTCTCAAAGGGACTAGACCCGAGCAGTACTTC.

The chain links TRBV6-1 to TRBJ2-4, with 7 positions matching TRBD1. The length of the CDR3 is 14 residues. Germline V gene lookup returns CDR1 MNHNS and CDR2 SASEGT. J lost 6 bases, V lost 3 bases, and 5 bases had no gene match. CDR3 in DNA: TGTGCCAGCAGTGACGGGACAGCCCTAAACATTCAGTACTTC. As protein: CASSDGTALNIQYF.

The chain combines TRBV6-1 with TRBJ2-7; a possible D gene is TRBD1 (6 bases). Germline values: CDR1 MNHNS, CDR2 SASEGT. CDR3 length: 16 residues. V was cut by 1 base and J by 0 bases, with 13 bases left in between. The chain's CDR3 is CASSEDDRNYSYEQYF. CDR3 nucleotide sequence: TGTGCCAGCAGTGAAGACGACAGGAATTACTCCTACGAGCAGTACTTC.

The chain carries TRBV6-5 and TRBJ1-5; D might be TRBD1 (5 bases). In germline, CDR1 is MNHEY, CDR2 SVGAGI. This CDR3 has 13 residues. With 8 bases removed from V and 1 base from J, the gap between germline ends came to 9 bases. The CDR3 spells CASRRVSNQPQHF. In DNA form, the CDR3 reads TGTGCCAGCCGCAGGGTCAGCAATCAGCCCCAGCATTTT.

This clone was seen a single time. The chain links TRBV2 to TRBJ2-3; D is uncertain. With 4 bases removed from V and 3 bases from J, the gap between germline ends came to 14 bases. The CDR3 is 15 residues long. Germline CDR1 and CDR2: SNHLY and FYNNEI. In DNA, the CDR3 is TGTGCCAGCAGTGCCTCGGAGCTACGGACAGATACGCAGTATTTT. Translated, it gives CASSASELRTDTQYF.

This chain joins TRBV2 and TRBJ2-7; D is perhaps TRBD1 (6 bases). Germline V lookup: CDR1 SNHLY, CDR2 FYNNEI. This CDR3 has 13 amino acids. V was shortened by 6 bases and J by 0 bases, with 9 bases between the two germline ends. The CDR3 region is CASSADSSYEQYF. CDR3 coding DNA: TGTGCCAGCAGCGCGGACAGCTCCTACGAGCAGTACTTC.

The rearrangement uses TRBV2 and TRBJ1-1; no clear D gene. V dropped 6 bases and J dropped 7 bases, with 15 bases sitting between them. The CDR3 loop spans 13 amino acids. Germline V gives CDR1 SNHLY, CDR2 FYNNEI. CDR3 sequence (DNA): TGTGCCAGCAGGGTCGCTTTAACAAATGAAGCTTTCTTT. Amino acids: CASRVALTNEAFF.

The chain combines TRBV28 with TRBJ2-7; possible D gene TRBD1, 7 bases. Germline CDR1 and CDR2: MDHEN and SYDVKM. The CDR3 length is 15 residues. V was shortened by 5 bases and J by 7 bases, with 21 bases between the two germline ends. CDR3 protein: CASSLVSEGAGEQYF. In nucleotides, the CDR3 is TGTGCCAGCAGTCTCGTGAGTGAGGGGGCGGGGGAGCAGTACTTC.

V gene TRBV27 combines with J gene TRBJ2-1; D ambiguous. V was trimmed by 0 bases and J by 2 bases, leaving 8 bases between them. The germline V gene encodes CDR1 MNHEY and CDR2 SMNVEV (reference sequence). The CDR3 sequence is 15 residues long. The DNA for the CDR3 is TGTGCCAGCAGTTTATCCGGTTCAACCTACAATGAGCAGTTCTTC. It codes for CASSLSGSTYNEQFF.

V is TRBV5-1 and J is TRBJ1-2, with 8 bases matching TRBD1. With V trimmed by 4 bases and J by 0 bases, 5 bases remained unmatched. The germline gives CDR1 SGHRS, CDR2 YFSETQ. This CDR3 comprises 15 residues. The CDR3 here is CASSQTGGANYGYTF. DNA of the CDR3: TGCGCCAGCAGCCAAACAGGGGGTGCTAACTATGGCTACACCTTC.

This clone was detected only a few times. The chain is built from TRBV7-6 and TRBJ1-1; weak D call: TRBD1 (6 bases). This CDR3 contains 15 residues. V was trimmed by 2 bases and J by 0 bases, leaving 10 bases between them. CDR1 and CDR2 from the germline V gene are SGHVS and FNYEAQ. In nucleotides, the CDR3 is TGTGCCAGCAGCTTAACAGGGAACATGAACACTGAAGCTTTCTTT. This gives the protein CASSLTGNMNTEAFF. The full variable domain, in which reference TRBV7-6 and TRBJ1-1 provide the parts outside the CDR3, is GAGVSQSPRYKVTKRGQDVALRCDPISGHVSLYWYRQALGQGPEFLTYFNYEAQQDKSGLPNDRFSAERPEGSISTLTIQRTEQRDSAMYRCASSLTGNMNTEAFFGQGTRLTVV.

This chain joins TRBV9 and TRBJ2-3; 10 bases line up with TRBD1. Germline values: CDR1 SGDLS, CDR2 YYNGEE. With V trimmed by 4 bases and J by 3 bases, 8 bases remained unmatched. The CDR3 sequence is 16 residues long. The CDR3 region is CASSTRDRGWTDTQYF. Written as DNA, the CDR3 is TGTGCCAGCAGCACTCGGGACAGGGGTTGGACAGATACGCAGTATTTT.

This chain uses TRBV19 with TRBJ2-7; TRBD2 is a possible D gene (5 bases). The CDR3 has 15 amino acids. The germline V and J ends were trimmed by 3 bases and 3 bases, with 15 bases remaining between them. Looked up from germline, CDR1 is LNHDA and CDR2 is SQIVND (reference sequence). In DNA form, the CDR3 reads TGTGCCAGTAGTATTCGGGAAGGGAATGACTACGAGCAGTACTTC. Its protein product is CASSIREGNDYEQYF.

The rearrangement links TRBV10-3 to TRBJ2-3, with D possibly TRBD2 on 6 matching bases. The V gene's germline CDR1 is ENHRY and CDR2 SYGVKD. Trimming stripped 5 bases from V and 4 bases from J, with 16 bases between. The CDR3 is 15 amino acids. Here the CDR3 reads CAISSEGPGPDTQYF. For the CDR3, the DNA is TGTGCCATCAGTTCGGAGGGCCCAGGGCCAGATACGCAGTATTTT.

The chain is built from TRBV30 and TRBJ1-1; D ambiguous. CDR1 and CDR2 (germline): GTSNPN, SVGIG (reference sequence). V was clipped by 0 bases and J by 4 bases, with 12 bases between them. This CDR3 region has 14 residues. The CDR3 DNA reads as TGTGCCTGGAGTGTACGGGTAAAACGCACTGAAGCTTTCTTT. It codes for CAWSVRVKRTEAFF.

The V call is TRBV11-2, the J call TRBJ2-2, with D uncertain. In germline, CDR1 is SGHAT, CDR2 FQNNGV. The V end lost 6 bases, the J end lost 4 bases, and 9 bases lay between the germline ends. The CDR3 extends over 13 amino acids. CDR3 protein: CASSFASTGELFF. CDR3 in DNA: TGTGCCAGCAGTTTTGCGAGCACCGGGGAGCTGTTTTTT.

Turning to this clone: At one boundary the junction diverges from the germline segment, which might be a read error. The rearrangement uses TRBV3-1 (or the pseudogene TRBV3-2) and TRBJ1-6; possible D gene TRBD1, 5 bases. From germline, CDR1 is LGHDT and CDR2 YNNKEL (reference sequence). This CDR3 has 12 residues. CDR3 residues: CASSRGGIHPFF. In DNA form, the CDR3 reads TGTGCCAGCAGCCGGGGGGGGATTCACCCATTTTTT.

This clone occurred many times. CDR3 region: CASSLGTSYTGELFF. The DNA for the CDR3 is TGTGCCAGCAGCTTAGGAACTAGCTACACCGGGGAGCTGTTTTTT. This rearrangement joins TRBV11-2 to TRBJ2-2, with TRBD2 as a possible D gene (6 bases). The CDR3 has 15 amino acids. The V gene's germline CDR1 is SGHAT and CDR2 FQNNGV. With 1 base removed from V and 3 bases from J, the gap between germline ends came to 9 bases. The whole variable domain, filled in from reference TRBV11-2 and TRBJ2-2, reads EAGVAQSPRYKIIEKRQSVAFWCNPISGHATLYWYQQILGQGPKLLIQFQNNGVVDDSQLPKDRFSAERLKGVDSTLKIQPAKLEDSAVYLCASSLGTSYTGELFFGEGSRLTVL.

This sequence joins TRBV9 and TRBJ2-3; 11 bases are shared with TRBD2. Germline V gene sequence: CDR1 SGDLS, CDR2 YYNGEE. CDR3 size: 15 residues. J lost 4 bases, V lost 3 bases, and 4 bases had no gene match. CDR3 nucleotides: TGTGCCAGCAGCGCGCCTAGCGGGAGGTCAGATACGCAGTATTTT. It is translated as CASSAPSGRSDTQYF.

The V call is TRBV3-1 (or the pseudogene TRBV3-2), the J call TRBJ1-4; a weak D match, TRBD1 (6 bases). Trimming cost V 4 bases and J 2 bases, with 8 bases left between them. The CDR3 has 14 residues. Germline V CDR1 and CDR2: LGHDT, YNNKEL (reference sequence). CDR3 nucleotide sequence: TGTGCCAGCAGCCCCCAGGGGACTAATGAAAAACTGTTTTTT. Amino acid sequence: CASSPQGTNEKLFF.

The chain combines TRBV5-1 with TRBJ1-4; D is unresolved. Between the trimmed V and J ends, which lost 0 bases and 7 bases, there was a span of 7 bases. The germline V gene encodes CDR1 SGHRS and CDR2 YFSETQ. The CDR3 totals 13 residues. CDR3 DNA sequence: TGCGCCAGCAGCTTGGCCATCGGTGAAAAACTGTTTTTT. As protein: CASSLAIGEKLFF.

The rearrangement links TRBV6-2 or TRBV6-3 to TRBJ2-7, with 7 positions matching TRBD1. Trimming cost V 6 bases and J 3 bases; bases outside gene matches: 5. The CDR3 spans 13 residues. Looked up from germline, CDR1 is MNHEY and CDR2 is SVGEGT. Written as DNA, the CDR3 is TGTGCCAGCAGCCTGACAGGGAACTACGAGCAGTACTTC. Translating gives CASSLTGNYEQYF.

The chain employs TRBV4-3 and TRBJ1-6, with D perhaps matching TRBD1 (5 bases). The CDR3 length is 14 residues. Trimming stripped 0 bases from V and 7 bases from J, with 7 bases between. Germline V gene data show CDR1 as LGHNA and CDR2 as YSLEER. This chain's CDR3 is CASSQDRGNSPLHF. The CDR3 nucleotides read TGCGCCAGCAGCCAAGATAGGGGAAATTCACCCCTCCACTTT.

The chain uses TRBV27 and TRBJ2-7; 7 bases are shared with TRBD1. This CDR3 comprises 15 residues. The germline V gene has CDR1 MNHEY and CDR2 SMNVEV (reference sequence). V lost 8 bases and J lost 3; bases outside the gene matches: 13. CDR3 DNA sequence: TGTGCCAGCGTTGGGCAGGGACAGTATGGCTACGAGCAGTACTTC. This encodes CASVGQGQYGYEQYF.

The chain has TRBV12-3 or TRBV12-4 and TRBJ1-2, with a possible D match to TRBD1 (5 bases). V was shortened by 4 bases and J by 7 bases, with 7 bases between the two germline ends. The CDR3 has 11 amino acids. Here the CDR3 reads CASSYRSGYTF. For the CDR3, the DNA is TGTGCCAGCAGTTACAGGAGTGGCTACACCTTC.

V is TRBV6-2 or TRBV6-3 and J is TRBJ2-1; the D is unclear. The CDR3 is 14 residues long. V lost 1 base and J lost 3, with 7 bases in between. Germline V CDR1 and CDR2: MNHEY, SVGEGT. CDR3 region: CASSYFRYYNEQFF. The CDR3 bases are TGTGCCAGCAGTTACTTTCGGTACTACAATGAGCAGTTCTTC.

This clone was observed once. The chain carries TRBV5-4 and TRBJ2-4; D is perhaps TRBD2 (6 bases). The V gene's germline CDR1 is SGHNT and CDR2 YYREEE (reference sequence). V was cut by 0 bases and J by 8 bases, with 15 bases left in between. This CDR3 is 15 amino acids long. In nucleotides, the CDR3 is TGTGCCAGCAGCTTGGGCCGGGGGATCGGAGACATTCAGTACTTC. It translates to CASSLGRGIGDIQYF.

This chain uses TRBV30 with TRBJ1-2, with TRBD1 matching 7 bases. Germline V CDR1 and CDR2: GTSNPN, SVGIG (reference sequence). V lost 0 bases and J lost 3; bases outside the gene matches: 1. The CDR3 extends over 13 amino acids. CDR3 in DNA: TGTGCCTGGAGTGTCGACAGGGACTATGGCTACACCTTC. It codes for CAWSVDRDYGYTF.

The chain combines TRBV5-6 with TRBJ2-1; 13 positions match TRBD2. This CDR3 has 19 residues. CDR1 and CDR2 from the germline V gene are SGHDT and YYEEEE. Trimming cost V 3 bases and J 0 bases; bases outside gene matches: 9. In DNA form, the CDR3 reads TGTGCCAGCAGCTCATTACAGGGACTAGCGGGATTCTCCTACAATGAGCAGTTCTTC. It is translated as CASSSLQGLAGFSYNEQFF.